This TCR beta chain was found in a study of a mutant IDH1 vaccine in newly diagnosed glioma. This CDR3 spans 13 amino acids. V was clipped by 2 bases and J by 1 base, with 5 bases between them. Germline assignment: CDR1 MNHEY and CDR2 SVGAGI. Remarks on this clone: Its antigen is unknown.

Time point noted: week 47, end of study. It was 300 ug of mutant IDH1 20-mer peptide that made up each vaccine dose, given with topical imiquimod. Clones were sequenced by immunoSEQ multiplex PCR, and TCRdb holds only the in-frame ones, with some missing. The sample records 58,000 or so clones, 75% to 90% being singletons. The sample here was PBMCs, taken from a glioma patient whose treatment included an IDH1 peptide vaccine. The chain employs TRBV6-5 and TRBJ1-1, with D uncertain. This receptor was obtained from a woman aged 45-65 years with glioma. CDR3 coding DNA: TGTGCCAGCAGTTACGGCAGGAACACTGAAGCTTTCTTT. It yields the protein CASSYGRNTEAFF.